This T cell receptor (beta chain) was captured in a study of CD8+ T cells in alopecia areata. Study observations and caveats: The study found that many expanded lesional clones persisted in scalp and blood during tofacitinib. For patients receiving tofacitinib, scalp clonality and expanded CD8+ clones among the top 100 significantly decreased.

Extraction and reverse transcription of RNA yielded cDNA as the sequencing template. TCRdb's table, derived via immunoSEQ multiplex PCR, lists solely in-frame clones and lacks some. The sample records under 150,000 clones, 50% to 55% being singletons. There are a few counts of this clone. No antigen is known for it. Stated treatment: oral pan-JAK inhibitor, 5-10 mg twice daily. This sequence was found in a human donor with alopecia areata. The material was CD4+ T cells sorted from blood, obtained at week 4, from a patient treated with tofacitinib.

This CDR3 is CAWSRRDTNYGYTF. CDR3 nucleotides: TGTGCCTGGAGTCGAAGGGATACTAACTATGGCTACACCTTC. The chain couples TRBV30 to TRBJ1-2; no firm D call. Germline CDR1 reads GTSNPN; CDR2 reads SVGIG (reference sequence). V lost 2 bases and J lost 0, with 10 bases in between. There are 14 residues in the CDR3.